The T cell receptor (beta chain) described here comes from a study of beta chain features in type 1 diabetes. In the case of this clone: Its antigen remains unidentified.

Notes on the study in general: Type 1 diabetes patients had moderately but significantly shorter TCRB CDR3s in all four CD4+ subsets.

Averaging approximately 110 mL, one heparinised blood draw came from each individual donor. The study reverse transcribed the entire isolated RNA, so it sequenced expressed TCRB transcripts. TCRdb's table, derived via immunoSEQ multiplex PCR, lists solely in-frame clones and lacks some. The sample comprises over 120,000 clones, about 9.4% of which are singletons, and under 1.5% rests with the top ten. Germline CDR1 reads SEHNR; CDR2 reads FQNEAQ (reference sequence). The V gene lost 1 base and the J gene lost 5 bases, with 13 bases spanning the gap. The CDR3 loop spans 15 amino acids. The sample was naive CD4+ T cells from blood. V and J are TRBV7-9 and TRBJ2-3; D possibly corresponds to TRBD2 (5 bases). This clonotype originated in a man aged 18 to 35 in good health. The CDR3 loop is CASSLDTGLIDTQYF. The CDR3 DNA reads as TGTGCCAGCAGCTTAGATACGGGGTTGATAGATACGCAGTATTTT.